This TCR beta chain is drawn from a study of monozygotic twins with inflammatory bowel disease. CDR3 length: 13 residues. Germline assignment: CDR1 MRHNA and CDR2 SNTAGT. Study-wide results and caveats: Twin pairs that were concordant did not differ from discordant pairs in repertoire similarity, possibly from limited power.

Incorporation of UMIs carrying a 6-nucleotide sample barcode was performed by template switching. Both the TCRalpha cDNA and the TCRbeta cDNA were taken through two nested PCRs, lasting around 15 and 9 cycles. TCRdb re-called the 5' RACE reads; every CDR3 protein appears as one record, without DNA. This sample's clone table lists approximately 330,000 distinct CDR3 sequences. In regard to this clonotype: Antigen: not known.

The J gene is TRBJ2-3, the V gene TRBV6-4; no DNA is available, so the TRBD1 call from TCRdb remains unchecked. This clonotype was sampled from a human donor with ulcerative colitis or Crohn's disease, or a healthy co-twin of an affected twin (not recorded which). The sequenced sample was blood. The CDR3 reads CASSEGGADTQYF.